This TCR beta chain was captured in a study of blood T cell repertoires in COVID-19. Clones were read by immunoSEQ multiplex PCR, and TCRdb kept only the in-frame ones, dropping some. The table has some 150,000 clones, around 82% seen once. Germline V gene lookup returns CDR1 MNHEY and CDR2 SMNVEV (reference sequence). The ends were cut back, 8 bases at V and 2 bases at J, with 17 bases in the middle. The CDR3 loop spans 15 amino acids. The sequencing sample was made of peripheral blood. The chain employs TRBV27 and TRBJ2-3; the D gene is possibly TRBD2 (6 bases). The receptor comes from a woman aged 50 to 60 with acute or convalescent COVID-19. The CDR3 here is CASGRRDGFTDTQYF. CDR3 DNA sequence: TGTGCCAGCGGCCGGCGGGACGGATTCACAGATACGCAGTATTTT.